Below are 21 T cell receptor beta chains sequenced from a single sample in a study of T cell repertoires in aging, cancer and after chemotherapy. Multiplex touch-down PCR with TRB-A/B primers amplified rearranged V-D-J TRB sequences. TCRdb ran MiXCR on the multiplex PCR reads and lists one entry per CDR3 protein. The repertoire holds about 9,700 distinct CDR3 sequences, with around 33% as singletons. Amplification of TCR beta used genomic DNA extracted from peripheral blood. The material sequenced was blood. The receptor set was obtained from a human donor in good health.

By proportion, this clonotype is medium-sized. The chain couples TRBV19 to TRBJ2-2; D might be TRBD2 (6 bases). The germline V gene encodes CDR1 LNHDA and CDR2 SQIVND (reference sequence). This CDR3 spans 14 amino acids. Trimming took off 9 bases at V and 3 bases at J, with 14 bases between the two ends. CDR3 in DNA: TGTGCCAGCACCCCCCGGAGGGACACCGGGGAGCTGTTTTTT. This sequence encodes CASTPRRDTGELFF. The full variable domain, in which reference TRBV19 and TRBJ2-2 provide the parts outside the CDR3, is DGGITQSPKYLFRKEGQNVTLSCEQNLNHDAMYWYRQDPGQGLRLIYYSQIVNDFQKGDIAEGYSVSREKKESFPLTVTSAQKNPTAFYLCASTPRRDTGELFFGEGSRLTVL.

This chain uses TRBV11-1 with TRBJ1-2; D gene ambiguous. The CDR3 has 12 amino acids. V lost 1 base and J 5 bases, leaving 5 bases between the germline ends. CDR1 is SGHAT and CDR2 is FQDESV in the germline V gene (reference sequence). This CDR3 reads CASSLGEYGYTF. CDR3 DNA sequence: TGTGCCAGCAGCTTAGGGGAGTATGGCTACACCTTC.

The chain uses TRBV18 and TRBJ1-6; D is possibly TRBD1 (5 bases). CDR1 KGHSH and CDR2 LQKENI come from the germline V gene. Trimming removed 2 bases at V and 8 bases at J, with 10 bases between. There are 14 residues in the CDR3. In DNA form, the CDR3 reads TGTGCCAGCTCACCAGGCAGGGCGGATTCACCCCTCCACTTT. Translated, it gives CASSPGRADSPLHF. Supplemented by reference TRBV18 and TRBJ1-6, the full variable domain reads NAGVMQNPRHLVRRRGQEARLRCSPMKGHSHVYWYRQLPEEGLKFMVYLQKENIIDESGMPKERFSAEFPKEGPSILRIQQVVRGDSAAYFCASSPGRADSPLHFGNGTRLTVT.

The rearrangement links TRBV30 to TRBJ2-7; TRBD2 aligns across 9 bases. Germline V gene sequence: CDR1 GTSNPN, CDR2 SVGIG (reference sequence). There are 13 residues in the CDR3. The V segment lost 7 bases and the J segment 4 bases; nucleotides outside the gene matches: 8. CDR3 sequence (DNA): TGTGCCTACAAGCGGGGGGCAGGGTACGAGCAGTACTTC. Its protein is CAYKRGAGYEQYF.

The chain joins TRBV30 to TRBJ1-1; D not resolved. The CDR3 length is 13 residues. V lost 3 bases, J lost 0 bases, and 8 bases lay in between. Germline V gene lookup returns CDR1 GTSNPN and CDR2 SVGIG (reference sequence). For the CDR3, the DNA is TGTGCCTGGAGAGAGACCGTGAACACTGAAGCTTTCTTT. Protein sequence: CAWRETVNTEAFF.

The table lists this clonotype with a few counts. The V gene is TRBV30, the J gene TRBJ2-1; 13 nucleotides line up with TRBD2. The CDR3 loop spans 15 amino acids. The V gene's germline CDR1 is GTSNPN and CDR2 SVGIG (reference sequence). Trimming cost V 3 bases and J 8 bases; bases outside gene matches: 7. DNA for the CDR3: TGTGCCTGGAGCCACGGGACTAGCGGGACCTATGAGCAGTTCTTC. Translating it yields CAWSHGTSGTYEQFF.

This clonotype was counted a few times. V is TRBV19 and J is TRBJ2-7; D not certain. The V and J ends lost 4 bases and 3 bases respectively, with 13 bases between them. CDR3 length: 14 amino acids. The germline CDR1 and CDR2 sequences are LNHDA and SQIVND (reference sequence). The CDR3 DNA reads TGTGCCAGTAGTAAGGGCAGGACCTACTACGAGCAGTACTTC. Amino acids: CASSKGRTYYEQYF.

The J gene is TRBJ2-7, the V gene TRBV29-1, with D perhaps matching TRBD1 (5 bases). The germline V gene encodes CDR1 SQVTM and CDR2 ANQGSEA. The CDR3 runs 13 residues. V was pared by 4 bases and J by 0 bases, with 10 bases between. For the CDR3, the DNA is TGCAGCGTTGGACAAGGGGCCTCCTACGAGCAGTACTTC. Protein sequence: CSVGQGASYEQYF.

The chain carries TRBV6-5 and TRBJ1-1; a weak D match, TRBD1 (5 bases). Trimming left V 2 bases short and J 0 bases short, with 7 bases between. The CDR3 is 14 residues long. Per the germline V gene, CDR1 is MNHEY and CDR2 is SVGAGI. The CDR3 reads CASSYQGLNTEAFF. The CDR3 DNA reads TGTGCCAGCAGTTACCAGGGCTTGAACACTGAAGCTTTCTTT.

The rearrangement uses TRBV24-1 and TRBJ1-4; D gene ambiguous. Per the germline V gene, CDR1 is KGHDR and CDR2 is SFDVKD. V lost 3 bases, J lost 8 bases, and 12 bases lay in between. The CDR3 contains 14 residues. The CDR3 DNA is TGTGCCACCAGTGATGCAGACAATGCCGAAAAACTGTTTTTT. The encoded protein is CATSDADNAEKLFF.

This clonotype was seen a single time. This chain connects TRBV30 to TRBJ1-3; 10 bases align to TRBD1. V dropped 0 bases and J dropped 4; count of bases not matched to a gene: 27. CDR3 size: 23 residues. Germline V CDR1 and CDR2: GTSNPN, SVGIG (reference sequence). The CDR3 DNA sequence: TGTGCCTGGAGTGTAACAGAATATAGCCGGGACAGGGGTTGGGAGTTGTCAGGAAACACCATATATTTT. Amino acids: CAWSVTEYSRDRGWELSGNTIYF.

The chain has TRBV5-4 and TRBJ1-6; D not certain. The germline V gene has CDR1 SGHNT and CDR2 YYREEE (reference sequence). The CDR3 runs to 13 residues. The germline V and J ends were trimmed by 4 bases and 9 bases, with 11 bases remaining between them. In DNA form, the CDR3 reads TGTGCCAGCAGCACCGCCTTGGGTTCACCCCTCCACTTT. Translation: CASSTALGSPLHF.

This rearrangement joins TRBV30 to TRBJ2-3; a weak D match, TRBD1 (6 bases). The V end was cut by 0 bases, the J end by 6 bases, with 13 bases between. Germline V gene data show CDR1 as GTSNPN and CDR2 as SVGIG (reference sequence). The CDR3 length is 14 residues. In nucleotides, the CDR3 is TGTGCCTGGAGTGTGGTTCTTGGGGGCGATACGCAGTATTTT. Translated: CAWSVVLGGDTQYF.

Of note for this clonotype: One end of the junction varies from germline; a read error may be responsible. This chain connects TRBV5-6 to TRBJ1-3; D ambiguous. CDR1 and CDR2 (germline): SGHDT, YYEEEE. This CDR3 contains 14 residues. The CDR3: CASSLEGSGNTIYF. CDR3 in DNA: TGCGCCAGCAGCTTGGAAGGCTCTGGAAACACCATATATTTT.

This clonotype was found a few times. The V and J genes are TRBV7-9 and TRBJ2-2, with 11 bases matching TRBD1. V lost 8 bases to trimming and J lost 6 bases; unmatched junction nucleotides: 8. This CDR3 is built from 15 residues. Germline CDR1 and CDR2: SEHNR and FQNEAQ (reference sequence). The CDR3 reads CASATSGQGAGELFF. The CDR3 region has the DNA TGTGCCAGCGCCACCTCGGGACAGGGGGCCGGGGAGCTGTTTTTT. Full variable domain (missing parts from reference TRBV7-9 and TRBJ2-2): DTGVSQNPRHKITKRGQNVTFRCDPISEHNRLYWYRQTLGQGPEFLTYFQNEAQLEKSRLLSDRFSAERPKGSFSTLEIQRTEQGDSAMYLCASATSGQGAGELFFGEGSRLTVL.

V and J are TRBV11-3 and TRBJ1-6; D possibly corresponds to TRBD1 (5 bases). Deletions cut 2 bases from V and 7 bases from J, with 18 bases between. The germline V gene has CDR1 SGHNT and CDR2 YENEEA. The CDR3 runs to 17 residues. CDR3 protein: CASSLSRGMILNSPLHF. In DNA, the CDR3 is TGTGCCAGCAGCTTAAGCCGGGGGATGATACTAAATTCACCCCTCCACTTT.

In its sample, this clonotype was seen a few times. This rearrangement joins TRBV27 to TRBJ1-5; D is perhaps TRBD1 (6 bases). Trimming removed 5 bases at V and 6 bases at J, with 14 bases between. CDR3 length equals 14 residues. The germline V gene encodes CDR1 MNHEY and CDR2 SMNVEV (reference sequence). The CDR3 here is CASSARRGGQPQHF. The CDR3 nucleotides are TGTGCCAGCAGTGCGCGCAGGGGTGGTCAGCCCCAGCATTTT.

This clonotype turned up a few times. The rearrangement uses TRBV7-2 and TRBJ2-1; 11 bases match TRBD2. Germline V lookup: CDR1 SGHTA, CDR2 FQGNSA. The trim removed 2 bases at V and 7 bases at J, leaving 7 bases unmatched. The CDR3 extends over 16 amino acids. As DNA, the CDR3 is TGTGCCAGCAGCTTACGACTAGCGGGGATTCGGAATGAGCAGTTCTTC. Translated: CASSLRLAGIRNEQFF.

Judged by abundance, this clonotype is medium-sized (0.01 to 0.1%). The chain recombines TRBV11-3 with TRBJ2-5; the D is unclear. CDR3 length equals 14 residues. The germline gives CDR1 SGHNT, CDR2 YENEEA. V lost 0 bases and J 5 bases, leaving 10 bases between the germline ends. The CDR3 DNA follows: TGTGCCAGCAGCTTAGATACGGTGGGTGAGACCCAGTACTTC. Its translation: CASSLDTVGETQYF.

This clonotype is judged medium-sized. The chain joins TRBV29-1 to TRBJ2-2; D ambiguous. CDR1 is SQVTM, CDR2 ANQGSEA, per germline. V lost 7 bases and J 4 bases, leaving 16 bases between the germline ends. The CDR3 has 14 amino acids. Here the CDR3 reads CSAKTSTSTGELFF. The CDR3, as DNA: TGCAGCGCTAAGACGAGCACCAGCACCGGGGAGCTGTTTTTT.

With respect to this clonotype: This clone may be a read error of a much larger clone one base away. The CDR3 region has the DNA TGTGCCAGCAGCCCTTGGGACAGGCCCTACGTGCAGTACTTC. Translated, it gives CASSPWDRPYVQYF. This chain connects TRBV5-6 to TRBJ2-7; 8 nucleotides agree with TRBD1. There are 14 residues in the CDR3. Germline CDR1 reads SGHDT; CDR2 reads YYEEEE. Full variable domain (remainder filled in from reference TRBV5-6 and TRBJ2-7): DAGVTQSPTHLIKTRGQQVTLRCSPKSGHDTVSWYQQALGQGPQFIFQYYEEEERQRGNFPDRFSGHQFPNYSSELNVNALLLGDSALYLCASSPWDRPYVQYFGPGTRLTVT.